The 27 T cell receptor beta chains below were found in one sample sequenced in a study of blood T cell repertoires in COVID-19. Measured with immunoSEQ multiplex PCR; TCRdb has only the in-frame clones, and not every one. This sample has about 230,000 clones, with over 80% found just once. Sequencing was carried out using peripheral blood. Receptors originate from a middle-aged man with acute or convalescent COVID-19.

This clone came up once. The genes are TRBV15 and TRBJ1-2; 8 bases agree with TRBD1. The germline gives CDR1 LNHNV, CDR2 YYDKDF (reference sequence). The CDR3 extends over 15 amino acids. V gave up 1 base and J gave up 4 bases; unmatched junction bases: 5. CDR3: CATSRGGQGAYGYTF. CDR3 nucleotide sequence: TGTGCCACCAGCAGAGGAGGACAGGGAGCCTATGGCTACACCTTC.

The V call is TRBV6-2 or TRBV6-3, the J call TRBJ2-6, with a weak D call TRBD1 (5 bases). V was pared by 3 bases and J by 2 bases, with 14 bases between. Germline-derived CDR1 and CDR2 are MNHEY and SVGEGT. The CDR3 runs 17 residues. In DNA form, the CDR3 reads TGTGCCAGCAGTTATGGGCTGGGGCAGGCTGGGGCCAACGTCCTGACTTTC. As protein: CASSYGLGQAGANVLTF.

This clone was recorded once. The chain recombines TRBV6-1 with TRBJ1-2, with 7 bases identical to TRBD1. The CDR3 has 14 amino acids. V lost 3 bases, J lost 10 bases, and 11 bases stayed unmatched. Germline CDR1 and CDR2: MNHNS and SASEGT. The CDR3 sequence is CASSEGGTARVYTF. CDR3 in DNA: TGTGCCAGCAGTGAGGGTGGGACAGCCAGGGTCTACACCTTC.

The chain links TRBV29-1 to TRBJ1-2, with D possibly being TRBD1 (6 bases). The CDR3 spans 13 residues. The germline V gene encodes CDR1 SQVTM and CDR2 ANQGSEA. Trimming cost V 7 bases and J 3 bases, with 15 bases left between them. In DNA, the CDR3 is TGCAGCGCGGTGAGGGACAAGGACTATGGCTACACCTTC. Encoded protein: CSAVRDKDYGYTF.

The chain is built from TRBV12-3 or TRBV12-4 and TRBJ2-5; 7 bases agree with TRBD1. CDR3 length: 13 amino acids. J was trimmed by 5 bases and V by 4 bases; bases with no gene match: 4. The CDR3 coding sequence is TGTGCCAGCAGTTACAGGGGTGGGGAGACCCAGTACTTC. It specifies CASSYRGGETQYF.

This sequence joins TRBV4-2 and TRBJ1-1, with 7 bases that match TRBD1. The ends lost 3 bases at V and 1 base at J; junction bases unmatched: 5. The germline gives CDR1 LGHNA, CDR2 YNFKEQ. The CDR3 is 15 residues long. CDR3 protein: CASSHGDRANTEAFF. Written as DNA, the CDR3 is TGTGCCAGCAGCCACGGTGACAGGGCGAACACTGAAGCTTTCTTT.

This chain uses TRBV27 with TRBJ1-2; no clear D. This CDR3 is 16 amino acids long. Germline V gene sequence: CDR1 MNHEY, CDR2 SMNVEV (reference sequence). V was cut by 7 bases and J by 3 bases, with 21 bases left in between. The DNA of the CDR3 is TGTGCCAGCACACCGACCCCCGCGCATAGCTACTATGGCTACACCTTC. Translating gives CASTPTPAHSYYGYTF.

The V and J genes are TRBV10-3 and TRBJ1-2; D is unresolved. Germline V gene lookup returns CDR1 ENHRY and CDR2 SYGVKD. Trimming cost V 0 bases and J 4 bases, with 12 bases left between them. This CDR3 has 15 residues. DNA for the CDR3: TGTGCCATCAGTGAGTCAACTACATCCTCCTATGGCTACACCTTC. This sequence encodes CAISESTTSSYGYTF.

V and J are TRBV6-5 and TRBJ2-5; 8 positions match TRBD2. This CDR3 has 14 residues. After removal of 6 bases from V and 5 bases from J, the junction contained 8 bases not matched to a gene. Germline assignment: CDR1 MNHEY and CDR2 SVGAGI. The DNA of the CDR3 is TGTGCCAGCAGCACCCGGGAGGGAGTTGAGACCCAGTACTTC. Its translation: CASSTREGVETQYF.

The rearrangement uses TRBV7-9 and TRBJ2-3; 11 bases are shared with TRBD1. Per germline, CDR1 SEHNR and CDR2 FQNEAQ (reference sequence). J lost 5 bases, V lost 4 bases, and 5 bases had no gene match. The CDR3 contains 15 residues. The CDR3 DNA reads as TGTGCCAGCAGCTCCGGGACAGGGGGGGAAGATACGCAGTATTTT. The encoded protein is CASSSGTGGEDTQYF. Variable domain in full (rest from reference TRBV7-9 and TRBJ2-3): DTGVSQNPRHKITKRGQNVTFRCDPISEHNRLYWYRQTLGQGPEFLTYFQNEAQLEKSRLLSDRFSAERPKGSFSTLEIQRTEQGDSAMYLCASSSGTGGEDTQYFGPGTRLTVL.

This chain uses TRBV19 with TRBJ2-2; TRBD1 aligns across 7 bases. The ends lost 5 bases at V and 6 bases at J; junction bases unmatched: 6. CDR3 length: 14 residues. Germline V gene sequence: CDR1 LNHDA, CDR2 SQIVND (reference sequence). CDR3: CASSGQAAAGELFF. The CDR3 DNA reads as TGTGCCAGTAGTGGACAGGCGGCCGCCGGGGAGCTGTTTTTT.

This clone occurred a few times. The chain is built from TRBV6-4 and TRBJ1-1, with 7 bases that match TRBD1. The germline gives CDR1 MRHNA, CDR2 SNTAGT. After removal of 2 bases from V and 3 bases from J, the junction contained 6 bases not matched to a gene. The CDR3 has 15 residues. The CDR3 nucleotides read TGTGCCAGCAGTGACACAACAGGGGAGGACACTGAAGCTTTCTTT. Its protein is CASSDTTGEDTEAFF.

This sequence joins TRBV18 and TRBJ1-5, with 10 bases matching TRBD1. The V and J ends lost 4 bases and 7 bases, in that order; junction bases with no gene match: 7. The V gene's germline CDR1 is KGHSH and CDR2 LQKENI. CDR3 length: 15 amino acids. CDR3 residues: CASSRGTGVGQPQHF. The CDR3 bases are TGTGCCAGCTCACGGGGGACAGGGGTAGGCCAGCCCCAGCATTTT.

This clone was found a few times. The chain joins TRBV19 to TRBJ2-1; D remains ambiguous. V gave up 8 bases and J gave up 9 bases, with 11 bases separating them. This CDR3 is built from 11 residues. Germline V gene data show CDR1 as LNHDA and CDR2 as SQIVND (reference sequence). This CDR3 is CASGLAVEQFF. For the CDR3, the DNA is TGTGCCAGTGGCCTTGCGGTTGAGCAGTTCTTC.

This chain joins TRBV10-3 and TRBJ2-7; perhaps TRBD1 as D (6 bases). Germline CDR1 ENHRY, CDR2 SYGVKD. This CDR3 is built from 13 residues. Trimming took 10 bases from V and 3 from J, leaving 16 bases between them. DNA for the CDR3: TGTGCCACGGACCGGGGCAGGGGCTACGAGCAGTACTTC. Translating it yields CATDRGRGYEQYF.

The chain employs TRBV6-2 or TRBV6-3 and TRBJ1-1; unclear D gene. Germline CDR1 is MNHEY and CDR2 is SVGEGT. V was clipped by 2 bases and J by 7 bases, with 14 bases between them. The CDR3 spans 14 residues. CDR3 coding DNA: TGTGCCAGCAGTTACCATCGGGATTTGATTGAAGCTTTCTTT. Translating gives CASSYHRDLIEAFF.

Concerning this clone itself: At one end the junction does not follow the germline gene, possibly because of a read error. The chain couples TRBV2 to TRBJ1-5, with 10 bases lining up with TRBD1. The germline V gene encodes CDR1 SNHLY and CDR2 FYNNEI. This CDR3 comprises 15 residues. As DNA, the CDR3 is TGTGCCAGCAGGGAAGACAGGGGGCCTAATCAGCCCCAGCATTTT. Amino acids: CASREDRGPNQPQHF. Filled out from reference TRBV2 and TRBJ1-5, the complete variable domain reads EPEVTQTPSHQVTQMGQEVILRCVPISNHLYFYWYRQILGQKVEFLVSFYNNEISEKSEIFDDQFSVERPDGSNFTLKIRSTKLEDSAMYFCASREDRGPNQPQHFGDGTRLSIL.

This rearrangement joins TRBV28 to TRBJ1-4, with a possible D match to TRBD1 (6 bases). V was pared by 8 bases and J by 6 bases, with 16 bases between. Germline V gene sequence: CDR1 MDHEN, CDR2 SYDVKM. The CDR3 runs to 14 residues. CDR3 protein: CASLGGGPDEKLFF. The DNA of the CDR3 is TGTGCCAGCCTGGGCGGGGGGCCTGATGAAAAACTGTTTTTT.

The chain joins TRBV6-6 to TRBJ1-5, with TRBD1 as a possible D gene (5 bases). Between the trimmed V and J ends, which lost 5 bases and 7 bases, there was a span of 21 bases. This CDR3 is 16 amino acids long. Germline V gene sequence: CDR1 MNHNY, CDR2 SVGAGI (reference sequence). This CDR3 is CASSPGGGEIGQPQHF. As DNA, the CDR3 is TGTGCCAGCAGTCCCGGGGGAGGGGAGATAGGCCAGCCCCAGCATTTT.

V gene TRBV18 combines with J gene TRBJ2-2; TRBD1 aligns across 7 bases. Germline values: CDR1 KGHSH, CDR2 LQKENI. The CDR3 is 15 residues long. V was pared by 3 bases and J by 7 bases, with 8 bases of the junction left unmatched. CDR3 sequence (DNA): TGTGCCAGCTCACCTGCCAGGGGGATCTTCGGGGAGCTGTTTTTT. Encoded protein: CASSPARGIFGELFF.

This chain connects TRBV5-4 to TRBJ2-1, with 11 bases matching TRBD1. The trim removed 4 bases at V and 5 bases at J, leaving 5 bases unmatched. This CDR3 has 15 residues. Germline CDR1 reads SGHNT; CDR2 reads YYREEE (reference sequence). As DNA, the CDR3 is TGTGCCAGCAGCCCTCGGGACAGGGGGGACAATGAGCAGTTCTTC. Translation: CASSPRDRGDNEQFF.

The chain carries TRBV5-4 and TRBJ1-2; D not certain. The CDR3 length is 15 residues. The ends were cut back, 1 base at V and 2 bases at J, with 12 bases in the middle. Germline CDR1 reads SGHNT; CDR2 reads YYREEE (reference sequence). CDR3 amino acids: CASSLPGGKNYGYTF. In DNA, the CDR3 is TGTGCCAGCAGCTTGCCGGGAGGGAAAAACTATGGCTACACCTTC.

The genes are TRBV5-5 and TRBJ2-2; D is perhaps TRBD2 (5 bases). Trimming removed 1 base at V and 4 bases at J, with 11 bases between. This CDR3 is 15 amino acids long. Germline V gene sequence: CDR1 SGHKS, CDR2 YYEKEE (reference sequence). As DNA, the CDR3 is TGTGCCAGCAGCTTGAATAGCGACACCACCGGGGAGCTGTTTTTT. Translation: CASSLNSDTTGELFF.

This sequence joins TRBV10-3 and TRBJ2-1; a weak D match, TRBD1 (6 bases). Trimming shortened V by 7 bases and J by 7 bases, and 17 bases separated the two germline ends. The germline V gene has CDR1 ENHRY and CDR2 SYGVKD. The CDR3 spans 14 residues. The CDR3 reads CAIMQVQGYNEQFF. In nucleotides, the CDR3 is TGTGCCATCATGCAGGTTCAGGGGTATAATGAGCAGTTCTTC.

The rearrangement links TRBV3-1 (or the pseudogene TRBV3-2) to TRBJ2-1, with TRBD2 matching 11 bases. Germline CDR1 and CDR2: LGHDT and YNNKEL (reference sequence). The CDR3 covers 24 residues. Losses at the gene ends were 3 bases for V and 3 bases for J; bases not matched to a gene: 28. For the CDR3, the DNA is TGTGCCAGCAGCCAGAGGGCAGCCGTAGAGGCTAGCGGGAGGCCATCGGAGGTCTACAATGAGCAGTTCTTC. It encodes CASSQRAAVEASGRPSEVYNEQFF.

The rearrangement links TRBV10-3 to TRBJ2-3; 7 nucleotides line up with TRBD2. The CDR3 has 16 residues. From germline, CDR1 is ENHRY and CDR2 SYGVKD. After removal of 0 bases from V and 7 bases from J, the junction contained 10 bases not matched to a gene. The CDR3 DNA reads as TGTGCCATCAGTGAGTCGAGGCCAGGGAGGGGTAATACGCAGTATTTT. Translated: CAISESRPGRGNTQYF.

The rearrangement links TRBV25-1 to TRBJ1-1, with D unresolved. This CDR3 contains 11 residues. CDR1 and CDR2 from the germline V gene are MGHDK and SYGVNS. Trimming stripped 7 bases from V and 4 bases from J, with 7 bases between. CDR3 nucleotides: TGTGCCAGCAAACTCGGCACTGAAGCTTTCTTT. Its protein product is CASKLGTEAFF.